The 30 T cell receptor beta chains below all came from one sample that was sequenced in a study of T-cell memory formation after mild COVID-19 (dated by TCRdb to the early 2020s). Library generation was performed with 5' RACE. The instrument was an Illumina NovaSeq 6000. TCRdb redid the processing of the public reads, applying fastp at Q25 and MiXCR, and retained in-frame beta chains. All rows with the same CDR3 protein become a single entry with the most common DNA and genes. The sample data list around 300,000 distinct CDR3 sequences, and roughly an eighth of these were observed just once. Over 20% of the sample is in the top ten clones. The sequenced sample was PBMCs or a T cell subset sorted from them (not recorded which). Receptors were obtained from a man aged 18 to 35 who had mild COVID-19 (a few samples of this study predate the infection). The sample titles of this study are shuffled in the database, so cell type and time point are left out; the donor was told from shared clones.

The V and J genes are TRBV6-1 and TRBJ1-4; tentatively, D is TRBD1 (5 bases). Trimming took 4 bases from V and 5 from J, leaving 11 bases between them. Germline values: CDR1 MNHNS, CDR2 SASEGT. The CDR3 spans 14 residues. CDR3 bases: TGTGCCAGCAGTGGAAGGGGTGAAAATGAAAAACTGTTTTTT. Amino acids: CASSGRGENEKLFF.

Only one count was recorded for this clonotype. This chain joins TRBV2 and TRBJ1-3; TRBD1 is a possible D gene (5 bases). Trimming removed 4 bases at V and 1 base at J, with 8 bases between. Germline V gives CDR1 SNHLY, CDR2 FYNNEI. This CDR3 has 14 residues. CDR3 region: CASSGSGSGNTIYF. The CDR3 nucleotides read TGTGCCAGCAGTGGATCAGGGTCTGGAAACACCATATATTTT.

This chain uses TRBV27 with TRBJ1-6; D unresolved. This CDR3 is 13 amino acids long. Per the germline V gene, CDR1 is MNHEY and CDR2 is SMNVEV (reference sequence). V was clipped by 3 bases and J by 7 bases, with 7 bases between them. CDR3 sequence (DNA): TGTGCCAGCAGTTTCTTAGGGAATTCACCCCTCCACTTT. This gives the protein CASSFLGNSPLHF.

This clonotype was picked up a small number of times. The chain employs TRBV6-2 or TRBV6-3 and TRBJ2-7; 7 nucleotides line up with TRBD2. Germline trimming cut 10 bases from V and 5 bases from J; bases unmatched to any gene: 14. Germline assignment: CDR1 MNHEY and CDR2 SVGEGT. This CDR3 comprises 14 residues. CDR3 protein: CATSPGGKVDEQYV. For the CDR3, the DNA is TGTGCCACCTCTCCGGGGGGAAAAGTGGACGAGCAGTACGTC.

This chain links TRBV20-1 with TRBJ1-1, with D possibly being TRBD1 (5 bases). This CDR3 has 13 residues. CDR1 DFQATT and CDR2 SNEGSKA come from the germline V gene (reference sequence). Between the trimmed V and J ends, which lost 6 bases and 3 bases, there was a span of 14 bases. The CDR3 bases are TGCAGTGCCACACCCGACAGATACACTGAAGCTTTCTTT. It translates to CSATPDRYTEAFF.

The chain employs TRBV10-2 and TRBJ2-7; 7 bases fit TRBD2. CDR3 length: 14 amino acids. The V segment lost 6 bases and the J segment 2 bases; nucleotides outside the gene matches: 7. CDR1 WSHSY and CDR2 SAAADI come from the germline V gene. The CDR3: CASSTPGTTYEQYF. CDR3 coding DNA: TGCGCCAGCAGCACCCCCGGGACTACCTACGAGCAGTACTTC.

J is TRBJ1-1 and V is TRBV6-1; D perhaps matches TRBD1 (6 bases). V dropped 0 bases and J dropped 8 bases, with 13 bases sitting between them. The CDR3 is 14 residues long. The V gene's germline CDR1 is MNHNS and CDR2 SASEGT. The CDR3 here is CASSEARGGLEAFF. CDR3 nucleotides: TGTGCCAGCAGTGAAGCCAGGGGTGGGTTGGAAGCTTTCTTT.

This clonotype occurred a few times. The chain carries TRBV19 and TRBJ1-4; unclear D gene. Deletions cut 2 bases from V and 10 bases from J, with 23 bases between. Per germline, CDR1 LNHDA and CDR2 SQIVND (reference sequence). The CDR3 runs 17 residues. CDR3 in amino acids: CASSIFAPGAESGKLFF. The CDR3 nucleotides read TGTGCCAGTAGTATATTCGCTCCGGGAGCGGAGAGCGGAAAACTGTTTTTT. Looking up the rest from reference TRBV19 and TRBJ1-4 gives the full variable domain: DGGITQSPKYLFRKEGQNVTLSCEQNLNHDAMYWYRQDPGQGLRLIYYSQIVNDFQKGDIAEGYSVSREKKESFPLTVTSAQKNPTAFYLCASSIFAPGAESGKLFFGSGTQLSVL.

This clonotype was counted only a few times. In nucleotides, the CDR3 is TGCGCCAGCAGCCTCGGGGCGGGGAGCAATCAGCCCCAGCATTTT. Translated: CASSLGAGSNQPQHF. V usage is TRBV4-3 and J usage is TRBJ1-5, with D tentatively TRBD1 (5 bases). Trimming cost V 4 bases and J 1 base, with 11 bases left between them. In germline, CDR1 is LGHNA, CDR2 YSLEER. This CDR3 has 15 amino acids.

This clonotype was found a few times. At one boundary the junction diverges from the germline segment, which might be a read error. The V call is TRBV6-5, the J call TRBJ1-1; 9 nucleotides agree with TRBD1. The CDR3 sequence is 15 residues long. Germline-derived CDR1 and CDR2 are MNHEY and SVGAGI. CDR3 sequence (DNA): TGTGCCAGCAGAACGGACAGGGGAGAGAACGCTGAAGCTTTCTTT. It yields the protein CASRTDRGENAEAFF.

The J gene is TRBJ2-7, the V gene TRBV27; tentatively, D is TRBD2 (6 bases). Germline V gives CDR1 MNHEY, CDR2 SMNVEV (reference sequence). V gave up 4 bases and J gave up 3 bases, with 10 bases separating them. The length of the CDR3 is 13 residues. The CDR3 DNA is TGTGCCAGCAGTTATGCGGGGCTCTACGAGCAGTACTTC. This encodes CASSYAGLYEQYF.

This clonotype was detected a few times. The chain links TRBV4-1 to TRBJ2-1; D may be TRBD2 (5 bases). Trimming took off 3 bases at V and 6 bases at J, with 15 bases between the two ends. Germline CDR1 reads MGHRA; CDR2 reads YSYEKL. This CDR3 has 15 residues. For the CDR3, the DNA is TGCGCCAGCAGCCAGGTGACTACTTTGGGCAATGAGCAGTTCTTC. This sequence encodes CASSQVTTLGNEQFF.

This clonotype was seen more than once but under ten times. The CDR3, as DNA: TGTGCCAGCAGCGTTTCAGGGGATCAGCCCCAGCATTTT. Protein product: CASSVSGDQPQHF. The chain links TRBV9 to TRBJ1-5; D is possibly TRBD1 (6 bases). Germline V gene lookup returns CDR1 SGDLS and CDR2 YYNGEE. Trimming removed 2 bases from V and 5 bases from J, with 8 bases in between. This CDR3 contains 13 residues.

This clonotype was found a few times. The chain combines TRBV9 with TRBJ2-1, with 11 positions matching TRBD2. CDR1 is SGDLS and CDR2 is YYNGEE in the germline V gene. The CDR3 is made up of 17 amino acids. J gave up 5 bases and V 1 base, and 8 bases lay outside the gene matches. CDR3 sequence reads: CASSVRSSGGPDNEQFF. Here the CDR3 DNA reads TGTGCCAGCAGCGTAAGGTCTAGCGGGGGGCCGGACAATGAGCAGTTCTTC. Variable domain in full (rest from reference TRBV9 and TRBJ2-1): DSGVTQTPKHLITATGQRVTLRCSPRSGDLSVYWYQQSLDQGLQFLIQYYNGEERAKGNILERFSAQQFPDLHSELNLSSLELGDSALYFCASSVRSSGGPDNEQFFGPGTRLTVL.

This chain connects TRBV3-1 to TRBJ2-5; D ambiguous. Germline V lookup: CDR1 LGHDT, CDR2 YNNKEL (reference sequence). The CDR3 is 16 amino acids. The ends were cut back, 0 bases at V and 2 bases at J, with 13 bases in the middle. This CDR3 reads CASSQDRARIQETQYF. CDR3 sequence (DNA): TGTGCCAGCAGCCAAGATAGGGCACGAATTCAAGAGACCCAGTACTTC.

This clonotype was observed many times. This sequence joins TRBV5-1 and TRBJ2-1; D perhaps matches TRBD1 (7 bases). Trimming took off 4 bases at V and 0 bases at J, with 11 bases between the two ends. CDR3 length: 15 amino acids. Germline V lookup: CDR1 SGHRS, CDR2 YFSETQ. The DNA of the CDR3 is TGCGCCAGCAGCCAGGGGGGCGGCTCCTACAATGAGCAGTTCTTC. Its protein product is CASSQGGGSYNEQFF.

This clonotype occurred many times. The rearrangement links TRBV6-5 to TRBJ2-3; 9 bases line up with TRBD2. Germline V gene lookup returns CDR1 MNHEY and CDR2 SVGAGI. V trimming: 5 bases; J trimming: 2 bases; junction bases outside the gene matches: 8. The CDR3 runs 16 residues. The CDR3 sequence is CASSRLTSGVTDTQYF. CDR3 DNA sequence: TGTGCCAGCAGTCGGCTGACTAGCGGAGTCACAGATACGCAGTATTTT.

The rearrangement links TRBV10-3 to TRBJ2-1; 14 nucleotides agree with TRBD2. The CDR3 sequence is 19 residues long. The V and J ends lost 4 bases and 2 bases, in that order; junction bases with no gene match: 10. Germline V gene sequence: CDR1 ENHRY, CDR2 SYGVKD. The CDR3 loop reads CAISVSGTSGGPAYNEQFF. The CDR3 coding sequence is TGTGCCATCAGTGTGTCAGGGACTAGCGGGGGCCCTGCCTACAATGAGCAGTTCTTC.

The CDR3 DNA reads TGCGCCAGCAGCATCGCCGGGACAGGGGAAAGAGAGACCCAGTACTTC. This gives the protein CASSIAGTGERETQYF. This chain links TRBV5-1 with TRBJ2-5, with 10 positions matching TRBD1. Germline CDR1 SGHRS, CDR2 YFSETQ. The trim removed 4 bases at V and 4 bases at J, leaving 10 bases unmatched. The length of the CDR3 is 16 residues.

The sample holds a few counts of this clonotype. V is TRBV12-3 or TRBV12-4 and J is TRBJ2-5; D is unresolved. Trimming cost V 6 bases and J 1 base, with 15 bases left between them. The CDR3 consists of 15 residues. The CDR3 nucleotides are TGTGCCAGCAGCTTGGATTCACACCGCCAAGAGACCCAGTACTTC. It codes for CASSLDSHRQETQYF.

The chain combines TRBV18 with TRBJ1-2, with D possibly matching TRBD1 (6 bases). This CDR3 contains 14 residues. Germline CDR1 reads KGHSH; CDR2 reads LQKENI. V lost 3 bases to trimming and J lost 4 bases, with 12 bases between them. CDR3 coding DNA: TGTGCCAGCTCACCTTCGGGACACCGCTATGGCTACACCTTC. Its translation: CASSPSGHRYGYTF.

This clonotype was seen more than once but under ten times. V gene TRBV28 combines with J gene TRBJ2-1; tentatively, D is TRBD1 or TRBD2 (6 bases each). The V gene lost 2 bases and the J gene lost 3 bases, with 14 bases spanning the gap. CDR3 length equals 16 residues. Germline V gene sequence: CDR1 MDHEN, CDR2 SYDVKM. This CDR3 reads CASSLDRRDGYNEQFF. CDR3 sequence (DNA): TGTGCCAGCAGTTTAGACAGGCGGGACGGCTACAATGAGCAGTTCTTC.

This clonotype was recorded many times. The gene calls are TRBV4-1 and TRBJ2-1; D is unclear. The CDR3 sequence is 17 residues long. V lost 0 bases and J 4 bases, leaving 16 bases between the germline ends. Germline CDR1 reads MGHRA; CDR2 reads YSYEKL. In nucleotides, the CDR3 is TGCGCCAGCAGCCAAGATCCCTTAGTGGGCCCATACAATGAGCAGTTCTTC. Its protein is CASSQDPLVGPYNEQFF.

V is TRBV28 and J is TRBJ1-5, with D hard to call. V dropped 3 bases and J dropped 3 bases, with 9 bases sitting between them. CDR3 size: 14 residues. Germline values: CDR1 MDHEN, CDR2 SYDVKM. This chain's CDR3 is CASSFKRDNQPQHF. The CDR3 DNA reads as TGTGCCAGCAGTTTTAAGAGGGACAATCAGCCCCAGCATTTT.

Many counts were recorded for this clonotype. The gene calls are TRBV7-8 and TRBJ2-5, with TRBD1 identical over 8 bases. Losses at the gene ends were 4 bases for V and 5 bases for J; bases not matched to a gene: 3. CDR1 is SGHVS and CDR2 is FQNEAQ in the germline V gene. The CDR3 totals 13 residues. Written as DNA, the CDR3 is TGTGCCAGCAGCTGGACAGGGATGGAGACCCAGTACTTC. As protein: CASSWTGMETQYF. The entire variable domain, with the rest obtained from reference TRBV7-8 and TRBJ2-5, is as follows: GAGVSQSPRYKVAKRGQDVALRCDPISGHVSLFWYQQALGQGPEFLTYFQNEAQLDKSGLPSDRFFAERPEGSVSTLKIQRTQQEDSAVYLCASSWTGMETQYFGPGTRLLVL.

V gene TRBV20-1 combines with J gene TRBJ1-5; D gene ambiguous. V shed 6 bases and J shed 4 bases, with 10 bases lying between them. Per germline, CDR1 DFQATT and CDR2 SNEGSKA (reference sequence). This CDR3 comprises 12 residues. CDR3: CSASDLNQPQHF. The CDR3 bases are TGCAGTGCCTCGGATCTGAATCAGCCCCAGCATTTT.

This clonotype was recorded a few times. The chain recombines TRBV27 with TRBJ2-7; D unresolved. Looked up from germline, CDR1 is MNHEY and CDR2 is SMNVEV (reference sequence). V was shortened by 4 bases and J by 2 bases, with 12 bases between the two germline ends. The length of the CDR3 is 14 residues. The CDR3 region has the DNA TGTGCCAGCAGTTCCCAGAGTCCACCCTACGAGCAGTACTTC. Translated, it gives CASSSQSPPYEQYF.

The CDR3: CAISASPDNEQFF. Here the CDR3 DNA reads TGTGCCATCAGTGCTTCCCCCGACAATGAGCAGTTCTTC. This chain connects TRBV10-3 to TRBJ2-1; D unclear. The CDR3 has 13 amino acids. Trimming stripped 4 bases from V and 5 bases from J, with 9 bases between. CDR1 and CDR2 from the germline V gene are ENHRY and SYGVKD.

This clonotype was seen a few times. The rearrangement links TRBV5-1 to TRBJ2-5, with TRBD2 matching over 9 bases. Trimming removed 0 bases from V and 2 bases from J; junction bases left unmatched: 23. CDR3 length equals 22 residues. Germline V gene data show CDR1 as SGHRS and CDR2 as YFSETQ. Here the CDR3 reads CASSLVGGEGSLASGIQETQYF. CDR3 DNA sequence: TGCGCCAGCAGCTTGGTGGGTGGAGAGGGGAGTCTGGCTAGCGGGATTCAAGAGACCCAGTACTTC.

This clonotype was counted a few times. The V and J genes are TRBV20-1 and TRBJ1-4; D not resolved. CDR1 is DFQATT and CDR2 is SNEGSKA in the germline V gene (reference sequence). This CDR3 is built from 14 residues. Trimming shortened V by 1 base and J by 4 bases, and 10 bases separated the two germline ends. CDR3 DNA sequence: TGCAGTGCTAGAGGCAGTGCCCGTAATGAAAAACTGTTTTTT. Its protein is CSARGSARNEKLFF.